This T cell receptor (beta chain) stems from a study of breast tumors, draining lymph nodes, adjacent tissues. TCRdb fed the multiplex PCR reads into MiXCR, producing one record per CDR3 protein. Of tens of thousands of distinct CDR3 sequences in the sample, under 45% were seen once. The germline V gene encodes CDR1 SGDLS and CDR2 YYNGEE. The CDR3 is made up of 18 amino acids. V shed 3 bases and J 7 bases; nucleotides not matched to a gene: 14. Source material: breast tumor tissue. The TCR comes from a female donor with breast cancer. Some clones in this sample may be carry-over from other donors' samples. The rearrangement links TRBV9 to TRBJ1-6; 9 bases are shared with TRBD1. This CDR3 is CASSAEGYPGQGNSPLHF. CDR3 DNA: TGTGCCAGCAGCGCAGAAGGTTACCCGGGACAGGGAAATTCACCCCTCCACTTT.